The 15 T cell receptor beta chains listed next were all sequenced from one sample in a study of blood T cell repertoires in COVID-19. Libraries were prepared by immunoSEQ multiplex PCR; TCRdb keeps only in-frame clonotypes and omits some of them. The profile shows about 30,000 clones, around 95% of them singletons. Sequencing input: peripheral blood. These receptors originate from a human donor with active COVID-19. The donor label of this sample is uncertain.

The chain has TRBV18 and TRBJ1-2; D possibly corresponds to TRBD1 (6 bases). Germline V CDR1 and CDR2: KGHSH, LQKENI. V was clipped by 9 bases and J by 2 bases, with 19 bases between them. The CDR3 has 15 residues. In DNA form, the CDR3 reads TGTGCCAGTTCCAAGGGGGGGCGCGGCAACTATGGCTACACCTTC. Protein sequence: CASSKGGRGNYGYTF.

The CDR3, as DNA: TGTGCCAGCTCAAGGGGGGGGGCTGGGGCCAACGTCCTGACTTTC. It translates to CASSRGGAGANVLTF. This rearrangement joins TRBV27 to TRBJ2-6; D might be TRBD2 (7 bases). The V gene lost 8 bases and the J gene lost 2 bases, with 13 bases spanning the gap. The CDR3 length is 15 residues. Germline V gene sequence: CDR1 MNHEY, CDR2 SMNVEV (reference sequence).

This clone turned up a few times. V is TRBV5-1 and J is TRBJ2-7, with D possibly being TRBD2 (6 bases). V was cut by 1 base and J by 1 base, with 12 bases left in between. Looked up from germline, CDR1 is SGHRS and CDR2 is YFSETQ. The CDR3 runs to 15 residues. Written as DNA, the CDR3 is TGCGCCAGCAGCTTGTGGGGGGTTGGTTCCTACGAGCAGTACTTC. Its translation is CASSLWGVGSYEQYF.

V is TRBV4-3 and J is TRBJ2-3; tentative D call: TRBD2 (6 bases). Germline values: CDR1 LGHNA, CDR2 YSLEER. Trimming left V 0 bases short and J 0 bases short, with 10 bases between. The CDR3 extends over 16 amino acids. CDR3 nucleotides: TGCGCCAGCAGCCAAGAAACCGGGGGAAGCACAGATACGCAGTATTTT. It translates to CASSQETGGSTDTQYF.

The chain recombines TRBV6-5 with TRBJ1-4; 8 positions match TRBD1. Germline V gene lookup returns CDR1 MNHEY and CDR2 SVGAGI. V shed 2 bases and J 4 bases; nucleotides not matched to a gene: 0. The CDR3 loop spans 14 amino acids. The CDR3 nucleotides are TGTGCCAGCAGTTACGACAGGGGTAATGAAAAACTGTTTTTT. Its translation is CASSYDRGNEKLFF.

A single count supports this clone. In DNA form, the CDR3 reads TGTGCCAGCAGCTTTTCCGGGACAGGGGAAAACATTCAGTACTTC. Encoded protein: CASSFSGTGENIQYF. V is TRBV7-2 and J is TRBJ2-4, with TRBD1 matching 10 bases. Germline V gene lookup returns CDR1 SGHTA and CDR2 FQGNSA. J lost 5 bases, V lost 3 bases, and 4 bases had no gene match. This CDR3 has 15 amino acids.

This clone was detected only once. The chain employs TRBV5-1 and TRBJ2-1; TRBD2 matches 7 bases. This CDR3 is built from 16 residues. CDR1 is SGHRS, CDR2 YFSETQ, per germline. Losses at the gene ends were 0 bases for V and 7 bases for J; bases not matched to a gene: 10. This CDR3 reads CASSLDLGSGPNEQFF. The CDR3 DNA sequence: TGCGCCAGCAGCTTGGACCTTGGTAGCGGGCCAAATGAGCAGTTCTTC. The complete variable domain, with remaining parts taken from reference TRBV5-1 and TRBJ2-1, reads KAGVTQTPRYLIKTRGQQVTLSCSPISGHRSVSWYQQTPGQGLQFLFEYFSETQRNKGNFPGRFSGRQFSNSRSEMNVSTLELGDSALYLCASSLDLGSGPNEQFFGPGTRLTVL.

The chain has TRBV28 and TRBJ2-3, with 10 bases matching TRBD2. The germline V gene has CDR1 MDHEN and CDR2 SYDVKM. V lost 6 bases and J lost 14; bases outside the gene matches: 20. This CDR3 contains 16 residues. The CDR3 here is CASRRLSGRFFGVPYF. The CDR3 DNA follows: TGTGCCAGCAGGCGGCTTAGCGGGAGGTTTTTCGGCGTTCCGTATTTT.

The genes are TRBV3-1 (or the pseudogene TRBV3-2) and TRBJ2-7, with 7 bases fitting TRBD1. Trimming at V came to 5 bases and at J to 0 bases, leaving 7 bases not matched to a gene. The length of the CDR3 is 15 residues. CDR1 and CDR2 (germline): LGHDT, YNNKEL (reference sequence). The DNA of the CDR3 is TGTGCCAGCAGCTCCACCTGGGACAGCTCCTACGAGCAGTACTTC. It codes for CASSSTWDSSYEQYF.

J is TRBJ2-1 and V is TRBV5-3; 8 nucleotides match TRBD2. TRBV5-3 is given ORF status, its function remaining uncertain. V was clipped by 0 bases and J by 0 bases; unmatched bases: 14. CDR3 length: 20 residues. CDR3 sequence reads: CARSLARDLGGRSSYNEQFF. The CDR3 DNA is TGTGCCAGAAGCTTGGCACGGGATCTGGGCGGGAGGAGCTCCTACAATGAGCAGTTCTTC.

CDR3 loop: CASSQALHYEQYF. The CDR3 DNA sequence: TGCGCCAGCAGCCAAGCACTACACTACGAGCAGTACTTC. The genes are TRBV4-1 and TRBJ2-7; D is ambiguous. V was clipped by 1 base and J by 3 bases, with 7 bases between them. The CDR3 extends over 13 amino acids. Germline CDR1 and CDR2: MGHRA and YSYEKL.

This chain links TRBV7-9 with TRBJ2-2; D gene uncertain. V gave up 7 bases and J gave up 6 bases, with 6 bases separating them. Germline V gene data show CDR1 as SEHNR and CDR2 as FQNEAQ (reference sequence). CDR3 length equals 11 residues. CDR3 sequence reads: CASMLSGELFF. The DNA of the CDR3 is TGTGCCAGCATGCTATCCGGGGAGCTGTTTTTT.

This sequence joins TRBV7-2 and TRBJ2-7; D is unresolved. V was cut by 5 bases and J by 4 bases, with 9 bases left in between. This CDR3 is built from 12 residues. Germline V gene sequence: CDR1 SGHTA, CDR2 FQGNSA. This CDR3 reads CASSLSYYEQYF. The CDR3 DNA follows: TGTGCCAGCAGCCTAAGCTATTACGAGCAGTACTTC.

This clone came up once. The chain employs TRBV6-5 and TRBJ2-3; TRBD1 matches 7 bases. V shed 6 bases, J shed 4 bases, and the junction held 10 bases outside the gene matches. The germline CDR1 and CDR2 sequences are MNHEY and SVGAGI. This CDR3 comprises 15 residues. The CDR3 sequence: CASRYRGMGPDTQYF. The DNA of the CDR3 is TGTGCCAGCAGGTACAGGGGTATGGGCCCAGATACGCAGTATTTT.

This clone was observed a single time. V gene TRBV5-6 combines with J gene TRBJ2-7; TRBD2 might be the D (5 bases). Germline loops: CDR1 SGHDT, CDR2 YYEEEE. The ends were cut back, 2 bases at V and 9 bases at J, with 12 bases in the middle. CDR3 length: 12 amino acids. The CDR3 region has the DNA TGTGCCAGCAGCTTAATTCCTGAGGGGCAGTACTTC. Amino acids: CASSLIPEGQYF.